The following is a TCR beta chain sequence with its context. Its antigen is currently unknown. PCR was performed using 60 Vbeta and 13 Jbeta primers. The assay was immunoSEQ multiplex PCR, and TCRdb's table has in-frame clones only and misses some. The top ten clones hold approximately 14% of a sample with roughly 190,000 clones, around three quarters of them seen once. This sample is drawn from a study of cytomegalovirus exposure and HLA in healthy donors. Findings of the study overall: CMV antigen specificity of three CMV-associated chains was confirmed in vitro.

The germline V gene has CDR1 WSHSY and CDR2 SAAADI. The CDR3 extends over 11 amino acids. Trimming shortened V by 7 bases and J by 2 bases, and 4 bases separated the two germline ends. Input material: PBMCs. The gene calls are TRBV10-2 and TRBJ2-3; the D is unclear. This TCR was recovered from a woman in her thirties in good health and CMV-seropositive. The CDR3, as DNA: TGCGCCAGCACCCACACAGATACGCAGTATTTT. Its protein product is CASTHTDTQYF.